This section outlines one T cell receptor beta chain sequence together with its context. Germline lookup yields CDR1 SQVTM and CDR2 ANQGSEA. The trim removed 6 bases at V and 0 bases at J, leaving 2 bases unmatched. This CDR3 region has 15 residues. Methods used by the authors: Estimation of nucleated cell counts relied on the amplification of reference gene primers. Sequencing was performed with immunoSEQ multiplex PCR; in TCRdb, only in-frame clones are kept and a portion is missing. The V and J calls and clone size are taken from that table; D and trimming were inferred from the DNA. The sample holds roughly 380,000 clones, 70% to 85% seen once. This sample is part of a study of blood T cell repertoires in COVID-19. Overall study: Some COVID-19 samples were acute and others convalescent; all came from the United States, Italy and Spain. Sources were T cells, B-cell-depleted T cells, or PBMCs; the material itself was cDNA or gDNA.

This TCR was sampled from a human donor with acute or convalescent COVID-19. The donor label of this sample is uncertain. The V gene is TRBV29-1, the J gene TRBJ2-1, with TRBD2 matching 13 bases. The sequencing sample was made of peripheral blood. CDR3 DNA: TGCAGCGTCCGGACTAGCGGGAGCTCCTACAATGAGCAGTTCTTC. It codes for CSVRTSGSSYNEQFF.